This T cell receptor beta chain was profiled in a study of T-cell memory formation after mild COVID-19. General study points: Pre-infection memory already had some responding clones, implying cross-reactive memory joined. Clones which contracted sat mainly in CM and EM if CD4+, and in EMRA if CD8+.

The germline V and J ends were trimmed by 0 bases and 5 bases, with 14 bases remaining between them. The germline V gene has CDR1 LNHNV and CDR2 YYDKDF (reference sequence). The CDR3 is 16 amino acids. This clonotype has only a few counts. Its target is not known. 5'RACE with constant-segment primers yielded barcoded, UMI-tagged TCR alpha and TCR beta cDNA libraries. TCRdb reprocessed the 5' RACE reads with MiXCR, giving one entry per CDR3 protein. The sample has fewer than 500,000 distinct CDR3 sequences, nearly 25% seen once. Sequencing was carried out using PBMCs or a T cell subset sorted from them (not recorded which). This receptor was obtained from an adult woman who had mild COVID-19 (a few samples of this study predate the infection). Cell type and time point are not known. The chain joins TRBV15 to TRBJ2-1, with D tentatively TRBD2 (6 bases). The CDR3 coding sequence is TGTGCCACCAGCAGAGATAGGGGACTGGGGAACAATGAGCAGTTCTTC. Protein: CATSRDRGLGNNEQFF.